The T cell receptor (beta chain) under discussion was sequenced for a study of blood T cells in healthy people across ages. This clonotype came up a few times. An end of the junction does not agree with germline; a read error may underlie this. A second PCR of 7 to 11 cycles used a sample-barcoded 5' primer and a J-beta primer mix. TCRdb re-analysed the 5' RACE reads in MiXCR, keeping a single row per CDR3 protein. The sample lists around 800,000 distinct CDR3 sequences; roughly 26% were seen once. Germline-derived CDR1 and CDR2 are ENHRY and SYGVKD. This CDR3 is 18 amino acids long. These data were also filed under a second study, of T cells of mothers and their children.

Sequencing was done on a sample of blood. The TCR originated in a boy aged 5 to 17 in good health. The genes are TRBV10-3 and TRBJ2-4; D remains unclear. CDR3 coding DNA: TGTGCCAGCAGTGACGCTATCAGGAACCCTTCCGCCAAAAACATTCAGTACTTC. Translated, it gives CASSDAIRNPSAKNIQYF.